This TCR beta chain emerged from a study of cytomegalovirus exposure and HLA in healthy donors. As for the study in general: Early release data held roughly 90 million unique TCRs from HLA-typed donors.

Study-wide points: As a later analysis revealed, the rate of TCR association differed by HLA locus, with DRB1 most and HLA-C fewest. Based on reports, TCR beta sequences accurately predicted HLA-A and HLA-B alleles for most subjects.

CDR1 SGHNT and CDR2 YYREEE come from the germline V gene (reference sequence). The ends were cut back, 4 bases at V and 5 bases at J, with 18 bases in the middle. This CDR3 has 15 amino acids. Vbeta (60) and Jbeta (13) primers were used in the PCR. Some clones are missing from TCRdb's copy, which holds only in-frame ones; the method was immunoSEQ multiplex PCR. The sample has 70,000 to 75,000 clones; 72% are singletons. Worth noting for this clone: As yet, its antigen is unknown.

The sequence derives from a middle-aged woman in good health and CMV-seropositive. The material sequenced was PBMCs. V and J are TRBV5-4 and TRBJ2-5; D is possibly TRBD1 (5 bases). CDR3 in amino acids: CASSPRTTSLETQYF. In nucleotides, the CDR3 is TGTGCCAGCAGCCCACGGACAACTTCCCTGGAGACCCAGTACTTC.